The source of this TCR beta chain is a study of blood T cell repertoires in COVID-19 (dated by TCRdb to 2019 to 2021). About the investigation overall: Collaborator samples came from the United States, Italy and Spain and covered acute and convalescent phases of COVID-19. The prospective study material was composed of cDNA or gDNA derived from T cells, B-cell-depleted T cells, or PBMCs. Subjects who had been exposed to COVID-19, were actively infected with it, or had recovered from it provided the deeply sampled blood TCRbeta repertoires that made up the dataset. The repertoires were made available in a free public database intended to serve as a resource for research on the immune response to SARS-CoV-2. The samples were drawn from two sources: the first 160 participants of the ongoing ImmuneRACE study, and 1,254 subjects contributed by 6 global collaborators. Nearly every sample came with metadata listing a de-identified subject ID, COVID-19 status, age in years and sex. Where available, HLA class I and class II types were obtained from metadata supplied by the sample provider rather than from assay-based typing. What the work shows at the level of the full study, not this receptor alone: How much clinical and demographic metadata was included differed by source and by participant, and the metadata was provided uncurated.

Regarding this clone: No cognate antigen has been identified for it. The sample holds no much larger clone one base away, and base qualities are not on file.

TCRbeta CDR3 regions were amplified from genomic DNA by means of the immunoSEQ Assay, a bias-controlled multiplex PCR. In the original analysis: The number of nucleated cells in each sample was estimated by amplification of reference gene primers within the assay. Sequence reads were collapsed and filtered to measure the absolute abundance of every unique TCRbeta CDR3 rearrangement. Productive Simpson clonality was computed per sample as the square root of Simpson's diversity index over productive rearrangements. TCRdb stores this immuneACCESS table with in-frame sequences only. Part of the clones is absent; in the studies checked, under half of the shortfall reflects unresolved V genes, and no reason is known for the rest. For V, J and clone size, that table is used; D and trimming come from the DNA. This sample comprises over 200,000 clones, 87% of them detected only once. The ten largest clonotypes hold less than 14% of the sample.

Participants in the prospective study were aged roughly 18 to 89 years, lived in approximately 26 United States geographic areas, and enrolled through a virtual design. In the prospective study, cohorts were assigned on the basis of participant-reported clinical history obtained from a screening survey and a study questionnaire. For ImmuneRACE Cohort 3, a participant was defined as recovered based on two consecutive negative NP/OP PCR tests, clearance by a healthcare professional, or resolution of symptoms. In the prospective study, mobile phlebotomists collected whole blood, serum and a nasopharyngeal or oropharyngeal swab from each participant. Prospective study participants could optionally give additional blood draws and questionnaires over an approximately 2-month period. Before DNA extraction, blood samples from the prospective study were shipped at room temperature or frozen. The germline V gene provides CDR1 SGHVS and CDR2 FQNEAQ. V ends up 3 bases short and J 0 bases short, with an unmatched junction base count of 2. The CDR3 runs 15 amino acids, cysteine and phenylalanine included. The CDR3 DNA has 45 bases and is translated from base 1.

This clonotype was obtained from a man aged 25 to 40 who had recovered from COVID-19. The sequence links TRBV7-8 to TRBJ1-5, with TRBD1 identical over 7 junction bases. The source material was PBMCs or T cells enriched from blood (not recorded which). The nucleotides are TGTGCCAGCAGCTTTGGGACAGCTAGCAATCAGCCCCAGCATTTT. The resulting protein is CASSFGTASNQPQHF.